A selection of T cell receptor beta chains follows, all from one sample in a study of T-cell reconstitution after alpha-beta-depleted transplantation in children. TCRdb analysed the PCR reads with MiXCR anew, one entry per CDR3 protein. This sample has 230,000 or so distinct CDR3 sequences; around 8.9% occur once, and the top ten carry 5.1%. The sequenced sample was PBMCs from the stem cell graft donor, obtained from the stem cell graft. The receptors here all came from a human donor who donated a stem cell graft to a child with SCID. Each CDR3 is given with its conserved first and last residue. The D gene is left open where the match is weak. Part of the rows lack a size; the others show once, few, many or a class for expanded clones.

D: -; V: TRBV5-1; size: many; J: TRBJ1-1; length: 13; DNA: TGCGCCAGCAGGGACAGCCTGAACACTGAAGCTTTCTTT; CDR3: CASRDSLNTEAFF
D: -; V: TRBV5-4; size: many; J: TRBJ1-2; length: 14; DNA: TGTGCCAGCAGCTTGTCAAGTCTTAACTATGGCTACACCTTC; CDR3: CASSLSSLNYGYTF
D: -; V: TRBV5-1; size: -; J: TRBJ2-1; length: 14; DNA: TGCGCCACCAGCAAAGTGACAGGTTACAATGAGCAGTTCTTC; CDR3: CATSKVTGYNEQFF
D: -; V: TRBV6-2/TRBV6-3; size: many; J: TRBJ2-6; length: 15; DNA: TGTGCCAGCAGTGCGGGGAGTAGTGGGGCCAACGTCCTGACTTTC; CDR3: CASSAGSSGANVLTF
D: -; V: TRBV5-5; size: many; J: TRBJ2-7; length: 12; DNA: TGTGCCAGCAGCCTAGTACTATACGAGCAGTACTTC; CDR3: CASSLVLYEQYF
D: TRBD1; V: TRBV20-1; size: many; J: TRBJ1-5; length: 15; DNA: TGCAGTGCTAGTGACAGGGGCGAAGGCAATCAGCCCCAGCATTTT; CDR3: CSASDRGEGNQPQHF
D: -; V: TRBV7-8; size: -; J: TRBJ2-7; length: 13; DNA: TGTGCCAGCAGCTTTGCCCCTACCCACGAGCAGTACTTC; CDR3: CASSFAPTHEQYF
D: -; V: TRBV21-1; size: many; J: TRBJ2-1; length: 18; DNA: TGTGCCAGCAGCAAAGGGGCGCGCAGGGGATTGCCTTACAATGAGCAGTTCTTC; CDR3: CASSKGARRGLPYNEQFF
D: -; V: TRBV7-9; size: many; J: TRBJ1-1; length: 12; DNA: TGTGCCAGCAGCAGGGAGAACACTGAAGCTTTCTTT; CDR3: CASSRENTEAFF
D: TRBD1; V: TRBV27; size: many; J: TRBJ2-1; length: 16; DNA: TGTGCCAGCAGTCAATGGGACAGTCGGTCGGTAAATGAGCAGTTCTTC; CDR3: CASSQWDSRSVNEQFF
D: -; V: TRBV11-2; size: many; J: TRBJ2-3; length: 13; DNA: TGTGCCAGCAGGGGCGTTAGCACAGATACGCAGTATTTT; CDR3: CASRGVSTDTQYF
D: TRBD1; V: TRBV7-2; size: many; J: TRBJ1-2; length: 15; DNA: TGTGCCAGCAGCTCGTACAGGGGAGGGCAATATGGCTACACCTTC; CDR3: CASSSYRGGQYGYTF
D: TRBD1; V: TRBV27; size: many; J: TRBJ1-6; length: 17; DNA: TGTGCCAGCAGTCCCCGGACAGGGGGGCCAGTAGAATCACCCCTCCACTTT; CDR3: CASSPRTGGPVESPLHF
D: TRBD2; V: TRBV4-1; size: many; J: TRBJ2-5; length: 15; DNA: TGCGCCAGCAGCCAGATCTCGGGACTAGCGGGGCCGTCCCACTTC; CDR3: CASSQISGLAGPSHF
D: -; V: TRBV20-1; size: many; J: TRBJ1-5; length: 12; DNA: TGCAGTGCTGGGAGAGGCGAGGGGGCCCAGCATTTT; CDR3: CSAGRGEGAQHF
D: -; V: TRBV7-8; size: many; J: TRBJ2-3; length: 14; DNA: TGTGCCAGCAGCTTAGGACAGTACACAGATACGCAGTATTTT; CDR3: CASSLGQYTDTQYF
D: -; V: TRBV20-1; size: many; J: TRBJ1-5; length: 18; DNA: TGCAGTGCTAGACATAAGGGGTTCGGGGCCCCCAGAAGTCAGCCCCAGCATTTT; CDR3: CSARHKGFGAPRSQPQHF
D: TRBD1; V: TRBV19; size: -; J: TRBJ2-3; length: 15; DNA: TGTGCCAGTAGTAGCCGGGACAGCCCCACAGATACGCAGTATTTT; CDR3: CASSSRDSPTDTQYF
D: TRBD1; V: TRBV6-8; size: many; J: TRBJ1-6; length: 14; DNA: TGTGCCAGCAGCCGGACAGGGGAGGATTCACCCCTCCACTTT; CDR3: CASSRTGEDSPLHF
D: -; V: TRBV3-1; size: many; J: TRBJ1-1; length: 14; DNA: TGTGCCAGCAGCCAAGCCGACAAGGAGGCTCTTGCTTTCTTT; CDR3: CASSQADKEALAFF
D: -; V: TRBV28; size: many; J: TRBJ1-5; length: 18; DNA: TGTGCCAGCAGCCTACACCCCGACAGGACGTATAGCAATCAGCCCCAGCATTTT; CDR3: CASSLHPDRTYSNQPQHF
D: TRBD2; V: TRBV6-4; size: few; J: TRBJ2-3; length: 15; DNA: TGTGCCAGCAGTGACTCGACTAGCGGGGGGGATACGCAGTATTTT; CDR3: CASSDSTSGGDTQYF
D: -; V: TRBV29-1; size: many; J: TRBJ2-7; length: 14; DNA: TGCAGCGTTGTCCTCGGACAGGGAGGGTTCGAGCAGTACTTC; CDR3: CSVVLGQGGFEQYF
D: -; V: TRBV7-2; size: many; J: TRBJ2-5; length: 13; DNA: TGTGCCAGCAGCTTAGGGCGGTCCAAGGGCCAGTACTTC; CDR3: CASSLGRSKGQYF
D: -; V: TRBV27; size: -; J: TRBJ1-2; length: 16; DNA: TGTGCCAGCAGTTTATCGTACAGCAAGCGTTACTATGGCTACACCTTC; CDR3: CASSLSYSKRYYGYTF
D: TRBD1; V: TRBV7-9; size: many; J: TRBJ1-6; length: 16; DNA: TGTGCCAGCAGCCCCCCTACGGGACAGGGTAATTCACCCCTCCACTTT; CDR3: CASSPPTGQGNSPLHF
D: TRBD2; V: TRBV5-1; size: many; J: TRBJ2-6; length: 17; DNA: TGCGCCAGCAGCTTGAGGCCCCGGGAGGCTGGGGCCAACGTCCTGACTTTC; CDR3: CASSLRPREAGANVLTF
D: -; V: TRBV5-5; size: many; J: TRBJ2-5; length: 12; DNA: TGTGCCAGCAGCTCTTCCGGGACGCTCAGGGACTTC; CDR3: CASSSSGTLRDF